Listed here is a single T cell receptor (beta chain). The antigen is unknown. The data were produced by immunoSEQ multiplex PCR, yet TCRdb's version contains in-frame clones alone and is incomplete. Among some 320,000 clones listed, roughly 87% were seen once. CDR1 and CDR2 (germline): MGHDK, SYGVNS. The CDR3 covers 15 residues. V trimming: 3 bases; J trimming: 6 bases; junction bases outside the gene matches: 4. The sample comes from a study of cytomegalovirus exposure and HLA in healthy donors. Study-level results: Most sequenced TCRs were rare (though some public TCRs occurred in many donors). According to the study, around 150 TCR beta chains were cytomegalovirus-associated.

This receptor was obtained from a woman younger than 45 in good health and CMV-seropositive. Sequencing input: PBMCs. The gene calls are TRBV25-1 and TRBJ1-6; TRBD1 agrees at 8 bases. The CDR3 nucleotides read TGTGCCAGCAGTGACGGGGGACAGGTTAATTCACCCCTCCACTTT. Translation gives CASSDGGQVNSPLHF.